Listed here are 15 T cell receptor beta chains from one sample, sequenced in a study of control samples from healthy donors and cancer patients. Sequencing used immunoSEQ multiplex PCR; TCRdb keeps in-frame clones, though not all of them. This repertoire shows about 140,000 clones, 94% found once; its top ten account for around 12%. The specimen was blood. The source of these receptors is a man between 40 and 49 years old in good health.

V usage is TRBV9 and J usage is TRBJ1-1, with D tentatively TRBD1 (6 bases). V was shortened by 3 bases and J by 7 bases, with 16 bases between the two germline ends. Germline CDR1 SGDLS, CDR2 YYNGEE. The CDR3 runs to 14 residues. For the CDR3, the DNA is TGTGCCAGCAGCGAAACAGGGTTAGGGGGTGAAGCTTTCTTT. Protein sequence: CASSETGLGGEAFF.

The J gene is TRBJ1-2, the V gene TRBV4-2, with 7 bases fitting TRBD1. CDR1 is LGHNA, CDR2 YNFKEQ, per germline. The CDR3 loop spans 14 amino acids. The junction had 6 bases not matched to a gene; V was cut back by 0 bases and J by 8 bases. CDR3 DNA: TGTGCCAGCAGCCAAGATGGCAGGGGGGGAGGCTACACCTTC. It encodes CASSQDGRGGGYTF.

This rearrangement joins TRBV15 to TRBJ2-3, with 8 bases that match TRBD1. J was trimmed by 4 bases and V by 0 bases; bases with no gene match: 3. Germline values: CDR1 LNHNV, CDR2 YYDKDF (reference sequence). CDR3 size: 15 residues. DNA for the CDR3: TGTGCCACCAGCAGAGAGTCCAGGGGGCCAGATACGCAGTATTTT. Translating it yields CATSRESRGPDTQYF.

The genes are TRBV3-1 (or the pseudogene TRBV3-2) and TRBJ1-4; D possibly corresponds to TRBD1 (5 bases). CDR1 LGHDT and CDR2 YNNKEL come from the germline V gene (reference sequence). The length of the CDR3 is 16 residues. The V end lost 6 bases, the J end lost 7 bases, and 21 bases lay between the germline ends. In nucleotides, the CDR3 is TGTGCCAGCAGTAAAAGGGGAGGTGCGGGTCGTGAAAAACTGTTTTTT. Translating gives CASSKRGGAGREKLFF.

The CDR3 loop reads CASSPNRDSPLHF. For the CDR3, the DNA is TGTGCCAGCTCACCCAACCGGGATTCACCCCTCCACTTT. This rearrangement joins TRBV18 to TRBJ1-6; the D is unclear. The germline V gene has CDR1 KGHSH and CDR2 LQKENI. The length of the CDR3 is 13 residues. V was cut by 3 bases and J by 8 bases, with 8 bases left in between.

This chain connects TRBV7-9 to TRBJ1-1; unclear D gene. Germline V gene lookup returns CDR1 SEHNR and CDR2 FQNEAQ (reference sequence). The germline V and J ends were trimmed by 8 bases and 2 bases, with 6 bases remaining between them. CDR3 length: 11 residues. CDR3 sequence: CASGRNTEAFF. CDR3 nucleotide sequence: TGTGCCAGCGGAAGAAACACTGAAGCTTTCTTT.

The chain joins TRBV15 to TRBJ2-7; TRBD1 agrees at 7 bases. The CDR3 is made up of 15 amino acids. Germline V gives CDR1 LNHNV, CDR2 YYDKDF (reference sequence). Trimming removed 1 base from V and 0 bases from J; junction bases left unmatched: 3. The CDR3 nucleotides read TGTGCCACCAGCAGAGGTGGGGACAGCTCCTACGAGCAGTACTTC. It is translated as CATSRGGDSSYEQYF.

The CDR3 loop is CASSLTLRAREEAFF. The CDR3 coding sequence is TGTGCCAGCAGTCTAACCCTTAGAGCGCGAGAGGAAGCTTTCTTT. The chain recombines TRBV25-1 with TRBJ1-1; D not certain. In germline, CDR1 is MGHDK, CDR2 SYGVNS. Between the trimmed V and J ends, which lost 5 bases and 8 bases, there was a span of 21 bases. CDR3 length: 15 residues.

The chain couples TRBV6-6 to TRBJ1-5; D not certain. Deletions cut 2 bases from V and 1 base from J, with 3 bases between. The CDR3 sequence is 13 residues long. Germline V gene lookup returns CDR1 MNHNY and CDR2 SVGAGI (reference sequence). The CDR3 sequence is CASSYGSNQPQHF. As DNA, the CDR3 is TGTGCCAGCAGTTACGGGAGCAATCAGCCCCAGCATTTT.

This sequence joins TRBV24-1 and TRBJ2-5, with 10 nucleotides matching TRBD1. In germline, CDR1 is KGHDR, CDR2 SFDVKD. The CDR3 is made up of 15 amino acids. With 6 bases clipped from V and 5 bases from J, the junction kept 8 bases outside the gene matches. The CDR3 DNA is TGTGCCACCAGTCTGGGACAGGGGCCCTACGAGACCCAGTACTTC. This gives the protein CATSLGQGPYETQYF.

This chain uses TRBV19 with TRBJ1-1, with 7 bases matching TRBD1. Looked up from germline, CDR1 is LNHDA and CDR2 is SQIVND (reference sequence). CDR3 length: 19 residues. The ends lost 7 bases at V and 5 bases at J; junction bases unmatched: 25. DNA of the CDR3: TGTGCCAGTACCAAGACAGGGCAGGACGGGCGTCGTGGACGAACTGAAGCTTTCTTT. Protein sequence: CASTKTGQDGRRGRTEAFF.

This clone was found once. The chain combines TRBV6-4 with TRBJ2-3; D gene uncertain. The CDR3 has 14 residues. Trimming took 0 bases from V and 8 from J, leaving 12 bases between them. Germline values: CDR1 MRHNA, CDR2 SNTAGT. CDR3 bases: TGTGCCAGCAGTGACTCGTCTGATACGGGTACGCAGTATTTT. Translated: CASSDSSDTGTQYF.

This clone was observed a single time. DNA of the CDR3: TGTGCCAGCAGCTTGGAACGGGGAACGTATCCCCTCCACTTT. The encoded protein is CASSLERGTYPLHF. This chain joins TRBV5-6 and TRBJ1-6; D gene ambiguous. Germline-derived CDR1 and CDR2 are SGHDT and YYEEEE. V was cut by 0 bases and J by 13 bases, with 14 bases left in between. The length of the CDR3 is 14 residues.

V gene TRBV2 combines with J gene TRBJ1-5, with TRBD1 identical over 8 bases. Germline V gives CDR1 SNHLY, CDR2 FYNNEI. This CDR3 has 13 residues. Trimming cost V 7 bases and J 7 bases; bases outside gene matches: 6. In nucleotides, the CDR3 is TGTGCCAGCAACGGACAGGGCGGGCAGCCCCAGCATTTT. Translating gives CASNGQGGQPQHF.

CDR3 amino acids: CASSSGGLAGRLSYNEQFF. DNA of the CDR3: TGTGCCAGCAGTTCGGGCGGACTAGCGGGACGGTTATCGTACAATGAGCAGTTCTTC. The chain uses TRBV27 and TRBJ2-1; 12 bases line up with TRBD2. Germline CDR1 is MNHEY and CDR2 is SMNVEV (reference sequence). V lost 4 bases and J lost 4; bases outside the gene matches: 14. The CDR3 runs to 19 residues.